This entry lists 26 T cell receptor beta chains sequenced from one sample in a study of control samples from healthy donors and cancer patients. Profiling relied on immunoSEQ multiplex PCR, and the TCRdb table lists in-frame clones only, not all of them. Found here are 170,000 or so clones, under 95% of them singletons; the top ten hold about 1.5%. The sequenced sample consisted of blood. All receptors derive from a woman aged 18-30 years in good health.

The count of this clone is one. V usage is TRBV19 and J usage is TRBJ2-7; no clear D. The CDR3 consists of 12 residues. The V end was cut by 8 bases, the J end by 3 bases, with 11 bases between. Germline assignment: CDR1 LNHDA and CDR2 SQIVND (reference sequence). The CDR3 protein is CASGRRDYEQYF. The CDR3 DNA follows: TGTGCCAGTGGCCGGAGAGACTACGAGCAGTACTTC.

This clone was recorded only once. The chain combines TRBV6-6 with TRBJ1-3; no definite D call. The germline gives CDR1 MNHNY, CDR2 SVGAGI (reference sequence). V was cut by 5 bases and J by 2 bases, with 10 bases left in between. The CDR3 is 14 residues long. The CDR3 here is CASSPAGTGNTIYF. Written as DNA, the CDR3 is TGTGCCAGCAGTCCCGCCGGTACTGGAAACACCATATATTTT.

This clone occurred once. This rearrangement joins TRBV15 to TRBJ1-5; 7 bases match TRBD1. J was trimmed by 2 bases and V by 2 bases; bases with no gene match: 6. Germline V gene data show CDR1 as LNHNV and CDR2 as YYDKDF (reference sequence). The CDR3 runs 16 residues. The DNA of the CDR3 is TGTGCCACCAGCAGAATCCTAGGGGGCGGCAATCAGCCCCAGCATTTT. Encoded protein: CATSRILGGGNQPQHF.

The CDR3 DNA sequence: TGTGCCAGCAGTCTCACAGGGGGGGGCTATGGCTACACCTTC. Protein: CASSLTGGGYGYTF. This chain uses TRBV28 with TRBJ1-2; 8 bases map to TRBD1. Germline CDR1 and CDR2: MDHEN and SYDVKM. The CDR3 loop spans 14 amino acids. V lost 5 bases and J lost 4; bases outside the gene matches: 6.

The gene calls are TRBV5-1 and TRBJ2-7, with D possibly being TRBD2 (6 bases). CDR3 length equals 15 residues. Per germline, CDR1 SGHRS and CDR2 YFSETQ. V lost 0 bases and J lost 7, with 17 bases in between. CDR3 protein: CASSLDGQGGEEQYF. In nucleotides, the CDR3 is TGCGCCAGCAGCTTGGACGGGCAGGGAGGAGAGGAGCAGTACTTC. The variable domain in full, completed from reference TRBV5-1 and TRBJ2-7, reads KAGVTQTPRYLIKTRGQQVTLSCSPISGHRSVSWYQQTPGQGLQFLFEYFSETQRNKGNFPGRFSGRQFSNSRSEMNVSTLELGDSALYLCASSLDGQGGEEQYFGPGTRLTVT.

The J gene is TRBJ2-3, the V gene TRBV7-9; TRBD2 matches at 11 bases. This CDR3 contains 19 residues. Trimming took 0 bases from V and 4 from J; bases not matched to a gene: 12. Germline V gene sequence: CDR1 SEHNR, CDR2 FQNEAQ (reference sequence). The CDR3 is CASSLAGTSGSGSSDTQYF. Written as DNA, the CDR3 is TGTGCCAGCAGCTTAGCCGGGACTAGCGGCTCCGGGTCCTCAGATACGCAGTATTTT.

The genes are TRBV10-2 and TRBJ2-5, with D hard to call. V lost 1 base and J 1 base, leaving 7 bases between the germline ends. Germline V gene sequence: CDR1 WSHSY, CDR2 SAAADI. The CDR3 is made up of 14 amino acids. As DNA, the CDR3 is TGCGCCAGCAGTGAGTTGGACGTCCAAGAGACCCAGTACTTC. Translating it yields CASSELDVQETQYF.

This clone was seen only a few times. This rearrangement joins TRBV27 to TRBJ1-6; no firm D call. Trimming took off 9 bases at V and 7 bases at J, with 13 bases between the two ends. The V gene's germline CDR1 is MNHEY and CDR2 SMNVEV (reference sequence). The CDR3 sequence is 13 residues long. CDR3 protein: CARPSGRNSPLHF. For the CDR3, the DNA is TGTGCCAGACCCTCTGGGAGGAATTCACCCCTCCACTTT.

V gene TRBV29-1 combines with J gene TRBJ2-1; TRBD2 agrees at 8 bases. In germline, CDR1 is SQVTM, CDR2 ANQGSEA. J was trimmed by 6 bases and V by 6 bases; bases with no gene match: 1. CDR3 length equals 11 residues. CDR3 DNA sequence: TGCAGCGTCGGACTAGCCAATGAGCAGTTCTTC. This translates into CSVGLANEQFF.

V usage is TRBV13 and J usage is TRBJ1-2; D unclear. The CDR3 sequence is 13 residues long. The germline V gene has CDR1 PRHDT and CDR2 FYEKMQ (reference sequence). V lost 5 bases and J 5 bases, leaving 12 bases between the germline ends. Written as DNA, the CDR3 is TGTGCCAGCAGCGACATTGAACTATATGGCTACACCTTC. Protein: CASSDIELYGYTF.

The chain couples TRBV20-1 to TRBJ1-2; the D is unclear. The CDR3 loop spans 9 amino acids. V dropped 3 bases and J dropped 7 bases, with 3 bases sitting between them. CDR1 and CDR2 from the germline V gene are DFQATT and SNEGSKA (reference sequence). CDR3 nucleotide sequence: TGCAGTGCTAGCTTTGGCTACACCTTC. The encoded protein is CSASFGYTF.

This clone was seen a few times. The chain links TRBV7-8 to TRBJ2-7, with D unclear. Trimming removed 0 bases at V and 3 bases at J, with 9 bases between. From germline, CDR1 is SGHVS and CDR2 FQNEAQ. The CDR3 length is 14 residues. The chain's CDR3 is CASSLARLDYEQYF. The CDR3 nucleotides are TGTGCCAGCAGCTTAGCGAGGCTAGACTACGAGCAGTACTTC.

V gene TRBV4-1 combines with J gene TRBJ2-5; 8 bases agree with TRBD2. CDR1 is MGHRA and CDR2 is YSYEKL in the germline V gene. The length of the CDR3 is 15 residues. The trim removed 0 bases at V and 5 bases at J, leaving 5 bases unmatched. CDR3 loop: CASSQDSGAGETQYF. The CDR3 DNA is TGCGCCAGCAGCCAAGATAGCGGGGCGGGGGAGACCCAGTACTTC.

This chain joins TRBV7-8 and TRBJ1-4; perhaps TRBD1 as D (5 bases). The CDR3 extends over 14 amino acids. Between the trimmed V and J ends, which lost 1 base and 8 bases, there was a span of 11 bases. From germline, CDR1 is SGHVS and CDR2 FQNEAQ. CDR3 in DNA: TGTGCCAGCAGCTTAGTCTCCGGGGGGGAAAAACTGTTTTTT. Protein product: CASSLVSGGEKLFF.

The rearrangement links TRBV7-3 to TRBJ1-1; unclear D gene. With 3 bases removed from V and 4 bases from J, the gap between germline ends came to 12 bases. Germline assignment: CDR1 SGHTA and CDR2 FQGTGA. The CDR3 runs 14 residues. CDR3 sequence (DNA): TGTGCCAGCAGCTTCGTGGGCGGAAGCACTGAAGCTTTCTTT. Translated, it gives CASSFVGGSTEAFF.

The CDR3 sequence: CASSIGGGGTYGYTF. As DNA, the CDR3 is TGTGCCAGTAGTATAGGAGGTGGGGGGACCTATGGCTACACCTTC. This chain joins TRBV19 and TRBJ1-2; tentatively, D is TRBD1 (5 bases). Germline V gene sequence: CDR1 LNHDA, CDR2 SQIVND (reference sequence). The length of the CDR3 is 15 residues. The V end lost 1 base, the J end lost 4 bases, and 13 bases lay between the germline ends.

The chain links TRBV7-2 to TRBJ2-7; 10 nucleotides line up with TRBD2. From germline, CDR1 is SGHTA and CDR2 FQGNSA. V dropped 2 bases and J dropped 4; count of bases not matched to a gene: 5. CDR3 size: 15 residues. CDR3 sequence reads: CASSLLSGRDYEQYF. In DNA form, the CDR3 reads TGTGCCAGCAGCTTACTGAGCGGGAGGGATTACGAGCAGTACTTC.

CDR3 coding DNA: TGTGCCAGCAGCGCCGGGACTAGCGGGTATAATGAGCAGTTCTTC. This encodes CASSAGTSGYNEQFF. The V call is TRBV11-3, the J call TRBJ2-1, with 12 bases that match TRBD2. The germline V gene encodes CDR1 SGHNT and CDR2 YENEEA. The V segment lost 5 bases and the J segment 7 bases; nucleotides outside the gene matches: 6. This CDR3 has 15 residues.

The genes are TRBV28 and TRBJ1-1, with 7 bases aligning to TRBD1. V was clipped by 6 bases and J by 2 bases; unmatched bases: 12. The CDR3 consists of 16 residues. Germline CDR1 and CDR2: MDHEN and SYDVKM. CDR3 in amino acids: CASSEATGDANTEAFF. The CDR3 bases are TGTGCCAGCAGCGAAGCAACAGGGGACGCTAACACTGAAGCTTTCTTT.

The rearrangement uses TRBV27 and TRBJ1-2, with a tentative D call TRBD1 (5 bases). Trimming took off 7 bases at V and 4 bases at J, with 13 bases between the two ends. Germline-derived CDR1 and CDR2 are MNHEY and SMNVEV (reference sequence). The CDR3 runs to 13 residues. The CDR3 spells CASMGTSPYGYTF. The CDR3 DNA is TGTGCCAGCATGGGGACCTCACCCTATGGCTACACCTTC.

The chain combines TRBV28 with TRBJ2-3; 7 bases fit TRBD2. The J segment lost 1 base and the V segment lost 5 bases, leaving 6 bases of the junction unmatched. CDR1 is MDHEN, CDR2 SYDVKM, per germline. This CDR3 comprises 15 residues. CDR3: CASSRTRRGTDTQYF. The CDR3 coding sequence is TGTGCCAGCAGTCGGACTAGGAGGGGCACAGATACGCAGTATTTT.

The chain is built from TRBV6-2 or TRBV6-3 and TRBJ1-6, with D uncertain. From germline, CDR1 is MNHEY and CDR2 SVGEGT. V was pared by 2 bases and J by 3 bases, with 11 bases between. This CDR3 spans 16 amino acids. For the CDR3, the DNA is TGTGCCAGCAGTTACGGGCGTCCGATCTATAATTCACCCCTCCACTTT. It specifies CASSYGRPIYNSPLHF.

The V and J genes are TRBV11-2 and TRBJ2-1; D might be TRBD2 (5 bases). V lost 4 bases, J lost 12 bases, and 10 bases lay in between. The CDR3 consists of 11 residues. From germline, CDR1 is SGHAT and CDR2 FQNNGV. The CDR3 region has the DNA TGTGCCAGCAGCTCGAGCGGTGGGCAGTTCTTC. Its protein product is CASSSSGGQFF.

This rearrangement joins TRBV7-2 to TRBJ2-7; TRBD1 might be the D (6 bases). Germline V gene data show CDR1 as SGHTA and CDR2 as FQGNSA. Trimming pared 3 bases from V and 2 bases from J, leaving 11 bases between. The CDR3 spans 14 residues. CDR3 residues: CASSFGTLAYEQYF. As DNA, the CDR3 is TGTGCCAGCAGCTTCGGGACATTAGCCTACGAGCAGTACTTC.

The chain recombines TRBV7-2 with TRBJ1-4; D uncertain. Germline lookup yields CDR1 SGHTA and CDR2 FQGNSA. The V end was cut by 2 bases, the J end by 4 bases, with 11 bases between. The CDR3 loop spans 15 amino acids. In DNA form, the CDR3 reads TGTGCCAGCAGCTTAAAGCAGGCTTTTAATGAAAAACTGTTTTTT. As protein: CASSLKQAFNEKLFF.

The chain employs TRBV6-5 and TRBJ2-1; a possible D gene is TRBD2 (7 bases). The CDR3 has 13 amino acids. The V end lost 5 bases, the J end lost 14 bases, and 19 bases lay between the germline ends. The V gene's germline CDR1 is MNHEY and CDR2 SVGAGI. For the CDR3, the DNA is TGTGCCAGCAGTCCCAACGGGGGGAGACAGGAGTTCTTC. Amino acid sequence: CASSPNGGRQEFF.